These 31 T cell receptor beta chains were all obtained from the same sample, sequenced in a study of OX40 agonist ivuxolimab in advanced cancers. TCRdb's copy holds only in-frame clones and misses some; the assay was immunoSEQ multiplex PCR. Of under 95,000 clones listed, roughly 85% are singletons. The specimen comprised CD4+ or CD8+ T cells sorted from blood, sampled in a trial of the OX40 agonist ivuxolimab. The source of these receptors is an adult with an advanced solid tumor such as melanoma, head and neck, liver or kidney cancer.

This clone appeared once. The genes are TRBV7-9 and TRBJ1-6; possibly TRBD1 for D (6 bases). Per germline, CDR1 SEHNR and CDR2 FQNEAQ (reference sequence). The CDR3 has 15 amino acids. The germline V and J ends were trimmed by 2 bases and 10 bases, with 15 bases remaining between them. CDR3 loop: CASSLLGGLGSPLHF. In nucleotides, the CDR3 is TGTGCCAGCAGCTTACTAGGGGGGCTTGGGTCACCCCTCCACTTT.

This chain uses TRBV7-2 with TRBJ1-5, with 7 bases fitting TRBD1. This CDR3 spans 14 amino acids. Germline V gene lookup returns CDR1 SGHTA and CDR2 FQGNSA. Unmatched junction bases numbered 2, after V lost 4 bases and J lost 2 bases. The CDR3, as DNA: TGTGCCAGCAGCTCGACAGGGCGCAATCAGCCCCAGCATTTT. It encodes CASSSTGRNQPQHF.

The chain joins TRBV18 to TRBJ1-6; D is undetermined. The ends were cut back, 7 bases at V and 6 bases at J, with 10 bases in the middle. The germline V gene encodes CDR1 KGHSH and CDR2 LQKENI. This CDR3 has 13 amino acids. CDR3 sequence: CASFRDRNSPLHF. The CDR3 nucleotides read TGTGCCAGCTTTAGAGATCGTAATTCACCCCTCCACTTT.

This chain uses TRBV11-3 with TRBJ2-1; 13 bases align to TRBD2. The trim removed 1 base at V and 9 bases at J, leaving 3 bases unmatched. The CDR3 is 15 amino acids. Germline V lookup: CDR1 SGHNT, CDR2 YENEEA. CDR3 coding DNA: TGTGCCAGCAGCTTAGGACTAGCGGGAGGAAGTGAGCAGTTCTTC. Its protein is CASSLGLAGGSEQFF.

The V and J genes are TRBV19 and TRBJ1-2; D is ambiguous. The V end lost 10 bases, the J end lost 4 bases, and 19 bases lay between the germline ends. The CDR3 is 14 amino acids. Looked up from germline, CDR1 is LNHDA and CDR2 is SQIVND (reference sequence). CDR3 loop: CATSSGFEGYGYTF. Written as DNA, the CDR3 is TGTGCCACCTCATCGGGCTTTGAGGGCTATGGCTACACCTTC.

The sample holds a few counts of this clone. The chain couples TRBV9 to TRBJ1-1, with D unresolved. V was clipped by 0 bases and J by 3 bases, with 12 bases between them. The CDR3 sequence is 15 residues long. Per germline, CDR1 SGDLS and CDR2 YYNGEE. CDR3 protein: CASSVATSAYTEAFF. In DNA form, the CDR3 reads TGTGCCAGCAGCGTAGCTACCAGTGCATACACTGAAGCTTTCTTT.

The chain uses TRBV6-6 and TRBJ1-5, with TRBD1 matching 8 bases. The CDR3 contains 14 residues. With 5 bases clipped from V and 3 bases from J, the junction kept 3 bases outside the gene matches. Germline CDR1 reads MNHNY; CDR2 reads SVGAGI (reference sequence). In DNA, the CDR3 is TGTGCCAGCAGTCGACAGGGGTCCAATCAGCCCCAGCATTTT. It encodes CASSRQGSNQPQHF.

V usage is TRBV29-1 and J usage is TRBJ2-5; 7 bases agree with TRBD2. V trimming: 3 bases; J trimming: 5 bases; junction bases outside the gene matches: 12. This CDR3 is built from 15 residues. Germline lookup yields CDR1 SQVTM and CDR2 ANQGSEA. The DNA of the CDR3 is TGCAGCGTTGATTTGGGGGGGGGATCGAGGGAGACCCAGTACTTC. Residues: CSVDLGGGSRETQYF.

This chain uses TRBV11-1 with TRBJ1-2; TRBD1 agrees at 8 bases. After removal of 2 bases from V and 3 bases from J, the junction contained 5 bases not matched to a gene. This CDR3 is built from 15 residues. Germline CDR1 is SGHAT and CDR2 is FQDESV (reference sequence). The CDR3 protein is CASSLQGAVDYGYTF. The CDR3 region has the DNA TGTGCCAGCAGCTTACAGGGGGCTGTTGACTATGGCTACACCTTC.

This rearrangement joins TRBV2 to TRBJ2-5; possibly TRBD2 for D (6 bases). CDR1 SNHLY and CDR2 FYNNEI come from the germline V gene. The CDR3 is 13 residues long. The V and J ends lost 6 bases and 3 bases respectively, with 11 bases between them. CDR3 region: CASSSAGKETQYF. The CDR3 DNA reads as TGTGCCAGCAGCTCCGCGGGAAAAGAGACCCAGTACTTC.

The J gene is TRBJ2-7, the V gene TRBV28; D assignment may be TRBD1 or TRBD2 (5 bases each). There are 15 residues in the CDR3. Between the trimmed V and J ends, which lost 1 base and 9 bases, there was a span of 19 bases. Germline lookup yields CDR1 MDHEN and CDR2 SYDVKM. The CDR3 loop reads CASSLSGQGSNRQYF. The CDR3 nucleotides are TGTGCCAGCAGTTTATCGGGGCAGGGTTCGAATCGGCAGTACTTC. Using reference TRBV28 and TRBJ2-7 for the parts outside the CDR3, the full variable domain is DVKVTQSSRYLVKRTGEKVFLECVQDMDHENMFWYRQDPGLGLRLIYFSYDVKMKEKGDIPEGYSVSREKKERFSLILESASTNQTSMYLCASSLSGQGSNRQYFGPGTRLTVT.

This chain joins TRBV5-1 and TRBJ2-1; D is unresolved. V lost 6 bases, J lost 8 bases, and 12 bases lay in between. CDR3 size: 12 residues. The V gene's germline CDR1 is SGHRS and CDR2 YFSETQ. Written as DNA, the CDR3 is TGCGCCAGCACCCTAACCCGGGATGAGCAGTTCTTC. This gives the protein CASTLTRDEQFF.

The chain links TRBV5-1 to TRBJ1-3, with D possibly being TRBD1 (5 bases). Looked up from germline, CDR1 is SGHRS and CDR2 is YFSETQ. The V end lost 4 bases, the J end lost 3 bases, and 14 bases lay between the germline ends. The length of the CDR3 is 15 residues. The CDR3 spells CASSISGRGGNTIYF. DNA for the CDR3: TGCGCCAGCAGCATATCGGGACGGGGTGGAAACACCATATATTTT. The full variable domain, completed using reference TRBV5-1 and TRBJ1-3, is KAGVTQTPRYLIKTRGQQVTLSCSPISGHRSVSWYQQTPGQGLQFLFEYFSETQRNKGNFPGRFSGRQFSNSRSEMNVSTLELGDSALYLCASSISGRGGNTIYFGEGSWLTVV.

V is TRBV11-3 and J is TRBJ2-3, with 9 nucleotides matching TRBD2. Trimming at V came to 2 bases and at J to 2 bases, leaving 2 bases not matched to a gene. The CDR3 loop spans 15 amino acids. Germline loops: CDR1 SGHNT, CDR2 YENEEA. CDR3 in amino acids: CASSLRGGVTDTQYF. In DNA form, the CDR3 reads TGTGCCAGCAGCTTACGCGGGGGGGTCACAGATACGCAGTATTTT.

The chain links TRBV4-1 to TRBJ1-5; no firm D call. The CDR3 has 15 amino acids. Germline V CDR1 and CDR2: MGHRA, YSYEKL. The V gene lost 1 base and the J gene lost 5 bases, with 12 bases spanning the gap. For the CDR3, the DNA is TGCGCCAGCAGCCAAGCCTTCGGCGGAGATCAGCCCCAGCATTTT. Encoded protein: CASSQAFGGDQPQHF.

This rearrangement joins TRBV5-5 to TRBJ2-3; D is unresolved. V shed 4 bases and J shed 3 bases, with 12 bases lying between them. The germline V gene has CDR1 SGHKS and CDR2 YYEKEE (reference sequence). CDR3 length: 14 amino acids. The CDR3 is CASSPITGTDTQYF. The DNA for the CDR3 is TGTGCCAGCAGCCCTATTACCGGGACAGATACGCAGTATTTT.

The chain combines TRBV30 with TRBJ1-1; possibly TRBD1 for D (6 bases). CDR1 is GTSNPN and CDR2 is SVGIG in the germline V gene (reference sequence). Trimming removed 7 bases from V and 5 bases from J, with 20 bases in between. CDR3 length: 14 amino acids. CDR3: CASTEGGYGTEAFF. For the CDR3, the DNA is TGTGCCTCCACGGAGGGGGGGTACGGAACTGAAGCTTTCTTT.

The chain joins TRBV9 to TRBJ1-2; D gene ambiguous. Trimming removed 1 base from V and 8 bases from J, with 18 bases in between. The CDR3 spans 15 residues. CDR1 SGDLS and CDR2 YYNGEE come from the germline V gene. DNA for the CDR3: TGTGCCAGCAGCGTAAAAGAAGGACTTCCCGTCGGCTACACCTTC. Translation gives CASSVKEGLPVGYTF.

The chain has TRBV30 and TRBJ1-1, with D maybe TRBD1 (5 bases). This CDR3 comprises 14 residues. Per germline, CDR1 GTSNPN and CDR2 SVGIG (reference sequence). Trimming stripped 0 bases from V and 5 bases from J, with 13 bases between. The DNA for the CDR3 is TGTGCCTGGAGTGTGTTGGGGGAAGGAACTGAAGCTTTCTTT. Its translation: CAWSVLGEGTEAFF.

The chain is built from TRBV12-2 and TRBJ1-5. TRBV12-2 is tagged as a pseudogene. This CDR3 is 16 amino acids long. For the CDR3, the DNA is TGTGCAAGTCGCTTAGCCCCGACTTATAGCAATCAGCCCCAGCATTTT. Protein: CASRLAPTYSNQPQHF.

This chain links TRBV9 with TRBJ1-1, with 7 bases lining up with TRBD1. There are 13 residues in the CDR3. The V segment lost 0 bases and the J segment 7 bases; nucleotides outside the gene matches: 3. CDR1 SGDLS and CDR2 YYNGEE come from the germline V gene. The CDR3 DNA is TGTGCCAGCAGCGTAGAGAGACAGGGTGAAGCTTTCTTT. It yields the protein CASSVERQGEAFF.

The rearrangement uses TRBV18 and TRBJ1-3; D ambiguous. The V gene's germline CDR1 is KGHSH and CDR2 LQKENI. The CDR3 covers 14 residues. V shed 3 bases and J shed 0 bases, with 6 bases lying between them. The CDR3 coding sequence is TGTGCCAGCTCACCTGGGAACTCTGGAAACACCATATATTTT. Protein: CASSPGNSGNTIYF.

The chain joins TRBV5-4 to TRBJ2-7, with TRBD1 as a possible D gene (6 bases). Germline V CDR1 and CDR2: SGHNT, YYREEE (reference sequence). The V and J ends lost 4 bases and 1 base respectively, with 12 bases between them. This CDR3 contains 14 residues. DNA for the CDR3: TGTGCCAGCAGCCCGGACAGTTCGTCCTACGAGCAGTACTTC. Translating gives CASSPDSSSYEQYF.

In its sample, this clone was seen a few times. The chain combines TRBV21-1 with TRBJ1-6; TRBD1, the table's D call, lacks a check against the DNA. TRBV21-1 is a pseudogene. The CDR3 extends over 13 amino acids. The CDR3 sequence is CASYPHRISPLHF. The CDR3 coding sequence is TGTGCCAGTTACCCCCACAGGATCTCACCCCTCCACTTT.

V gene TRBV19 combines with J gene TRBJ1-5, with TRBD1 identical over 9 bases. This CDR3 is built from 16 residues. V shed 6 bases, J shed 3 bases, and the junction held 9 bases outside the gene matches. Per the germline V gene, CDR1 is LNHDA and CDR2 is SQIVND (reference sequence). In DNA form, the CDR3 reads TGTGCCAGTAGGGCCCGGACAGGGGCCTACAATCAGCCCCAGCATTTT. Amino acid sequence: CASRARTGAYNQPQHF.

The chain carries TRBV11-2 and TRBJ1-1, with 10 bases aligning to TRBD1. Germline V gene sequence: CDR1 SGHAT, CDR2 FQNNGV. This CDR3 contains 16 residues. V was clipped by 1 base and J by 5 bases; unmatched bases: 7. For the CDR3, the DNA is TGTGCCAGCAGCTTAGGTACAGGACAGGGGGGAACTGAAGCTTTCTTT. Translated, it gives CASSLGTGQGGTEAFF.

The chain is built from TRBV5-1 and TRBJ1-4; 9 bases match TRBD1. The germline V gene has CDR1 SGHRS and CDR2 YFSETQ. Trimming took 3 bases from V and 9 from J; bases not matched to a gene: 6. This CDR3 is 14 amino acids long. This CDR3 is CASSSGQGRQKLFF. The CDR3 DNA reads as TGCGCCAGCAGCTCGGGACAGGGAAGGCAAAAACTGTTTTTT.

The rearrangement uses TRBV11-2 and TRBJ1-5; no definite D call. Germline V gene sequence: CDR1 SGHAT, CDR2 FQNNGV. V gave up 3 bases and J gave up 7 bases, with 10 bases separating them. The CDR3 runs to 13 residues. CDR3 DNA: TGTGCCAGCAGCTTTGGGGTGTACCAGCCCCAGCATTTT. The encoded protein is CASSFGVYQPQHF.

CDR3 residues: CASSPLAGGDTGELFF. DNA for the CDR3: TGCGCCAGCAGTCCCCTAGCGGGAGGGGACACCGGGGAGCTGTTTTTT. The chain combines TRBV5-1 with TRBJ2-2, with TRBD2 matching over 12 bases. Germline CDR1 reads SGHRS; CDR2 reads YFSETQ. V lost 5 bases to trimming and J lost 3 bases; unmatched junction nucleotides: 5. CDR3 size: 16 residues.

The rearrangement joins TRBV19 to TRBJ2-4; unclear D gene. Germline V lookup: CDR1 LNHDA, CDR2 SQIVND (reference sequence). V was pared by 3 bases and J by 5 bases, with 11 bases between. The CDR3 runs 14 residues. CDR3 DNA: TGTGCCAGTAGTATTCTAACCGACCAAAACATTCAGTACTTC. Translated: CASSILTDQNIQYF.

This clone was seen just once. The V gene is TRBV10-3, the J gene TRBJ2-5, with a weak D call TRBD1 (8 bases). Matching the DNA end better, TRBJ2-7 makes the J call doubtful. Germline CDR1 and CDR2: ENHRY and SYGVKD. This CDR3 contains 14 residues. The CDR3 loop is CAISPQGGQYEQYF. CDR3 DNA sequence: TGTGCCATCAGTCCACAGGGGGGGCAGTACGAGCAGTACTTC.